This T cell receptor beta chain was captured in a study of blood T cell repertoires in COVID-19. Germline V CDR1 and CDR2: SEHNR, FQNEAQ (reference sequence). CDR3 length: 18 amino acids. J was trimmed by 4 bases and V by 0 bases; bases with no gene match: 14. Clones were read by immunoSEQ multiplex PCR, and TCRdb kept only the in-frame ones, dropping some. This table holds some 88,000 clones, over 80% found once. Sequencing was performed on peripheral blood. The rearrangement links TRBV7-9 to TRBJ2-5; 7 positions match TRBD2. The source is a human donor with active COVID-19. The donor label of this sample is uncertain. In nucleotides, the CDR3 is TGTGCCAGCAGCTTAGCACCAATCCGACTAGCTGGAAGAGAGACCCAGTACTTC. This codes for CASSLAPIRLAGRETQYF. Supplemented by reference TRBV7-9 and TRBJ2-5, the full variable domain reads DTGVSQNPRHKITKRGQNVTFRCDPISEHNRLYWYRQTLGQGPEFLTYFQNEAQLEKSRLLSDRFSAERPKGSFSTLEIQRTEQGDSAMYLCASSLAPIRLAGRETQYFGPGTRLLVL.